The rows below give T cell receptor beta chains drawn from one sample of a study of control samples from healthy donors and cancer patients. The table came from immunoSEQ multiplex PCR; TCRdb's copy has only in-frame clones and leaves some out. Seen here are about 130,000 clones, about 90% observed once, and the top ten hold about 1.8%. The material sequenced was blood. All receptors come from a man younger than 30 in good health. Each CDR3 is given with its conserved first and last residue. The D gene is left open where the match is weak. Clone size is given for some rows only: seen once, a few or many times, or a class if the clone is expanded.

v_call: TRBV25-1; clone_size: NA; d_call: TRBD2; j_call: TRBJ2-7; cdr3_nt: TGTGCCAGCAGGGACCGGCTAGCGGGAGGCGAGCAGTACTTC; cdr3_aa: CASRDRLAGGEQYF
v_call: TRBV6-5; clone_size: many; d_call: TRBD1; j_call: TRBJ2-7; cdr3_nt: TGTGCCAGCACCGACAGGGGAACCTACGAGCAGTACTTC; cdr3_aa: CASTDRGTYEQYF
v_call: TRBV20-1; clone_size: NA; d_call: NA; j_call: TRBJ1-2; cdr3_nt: TGCAGTGCTAGCAACTATGGCTACACCTTC; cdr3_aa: CSASNYGYTF
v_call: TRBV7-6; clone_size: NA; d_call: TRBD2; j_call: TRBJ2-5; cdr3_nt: TGTGCCAGCAGCTTAGGCACTAGCGGGTTAGAGACCCAGTACTTC; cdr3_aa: CASSLGTSGLETQYF
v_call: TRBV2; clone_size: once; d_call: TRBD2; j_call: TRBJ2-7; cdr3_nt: TGTGCCAGCAGTGAAGCGCCACTAGCGGGAGGGCAGGAGCAGTACTTC; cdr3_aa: CASSEAPLAGGQEQYF
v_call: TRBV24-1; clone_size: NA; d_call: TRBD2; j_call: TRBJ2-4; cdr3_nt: TGTGCCACCGGGACTAGCGGGAGGCGTTTAGCGGGGAGAAACATTCAGTACTTC; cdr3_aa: CATGTSGRRLAGRNIQYF
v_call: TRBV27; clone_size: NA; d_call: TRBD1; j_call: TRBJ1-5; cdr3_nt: TGTGCCAGCAGAGACAGGGGGGCTCAGCCCCAGCATTTT; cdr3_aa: CASRDRGAQPQHF
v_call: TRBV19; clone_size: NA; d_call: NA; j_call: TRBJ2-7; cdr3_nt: TGTGCCGTCGGAGTGGCAGGCCGTACCTACGAGCAGTACTTC; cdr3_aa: CAVGVAGRTYEQYF
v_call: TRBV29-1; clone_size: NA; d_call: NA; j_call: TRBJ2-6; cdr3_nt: TGCAGCGTCGCGGTCGGTGCCTCTGGGGCCAACGTCCTGACTTTC; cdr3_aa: CSVAVGASGANVLTF
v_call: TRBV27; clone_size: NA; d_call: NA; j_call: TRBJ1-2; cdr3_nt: TGTGCCAGCAGTTTTCGGGGTCTAGGCTATGGCTACACCTTC; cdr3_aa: CASSFRGLGYGYTF
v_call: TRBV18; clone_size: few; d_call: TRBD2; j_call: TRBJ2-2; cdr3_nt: TGTGCCAGCTCACCACAGAGCGGGAGAATTACCGGGGAGCTGTTTTTT; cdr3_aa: CASSPQSGRITGELFF
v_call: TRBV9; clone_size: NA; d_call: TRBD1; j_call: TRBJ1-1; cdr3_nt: TGTGCCAGCAGCGTAGGGGGGACAGGAAACACTGAAGCTTTCTTT; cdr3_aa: CASSVGGTGNTEAFF
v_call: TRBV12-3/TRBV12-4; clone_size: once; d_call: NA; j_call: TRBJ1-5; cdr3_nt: TGTGCCAGCAGTTTTGGCGATCAGCCCCAGCATTTT; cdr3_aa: CASSFGDQPQHF
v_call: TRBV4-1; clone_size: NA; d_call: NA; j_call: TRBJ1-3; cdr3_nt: TGCGCCAGCAGCCAAGCGCCGGGAAACACCATATATTTT; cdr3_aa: CASSQAPGNTIYF
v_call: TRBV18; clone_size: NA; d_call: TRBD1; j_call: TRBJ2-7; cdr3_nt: TGTGCCAGCTCACCTTCCGGGACAGGGATCAACGAGCAGTACTTC; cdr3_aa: CASSPSGTGINEQYF
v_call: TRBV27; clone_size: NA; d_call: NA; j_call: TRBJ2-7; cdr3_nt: TGTGCCAGCAGTTGGGCAGGATCAAGCTCCTACGAGCAGTACTTC; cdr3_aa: CASSWAGSSSYEQYF
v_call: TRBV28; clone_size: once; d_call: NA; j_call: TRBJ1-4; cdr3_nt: TGTGCCAGCAGTCTCTCGGGGGAGGTTGCTAATGAAAAACTGTTTTTT; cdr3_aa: CASSLSGEVANEKLFF
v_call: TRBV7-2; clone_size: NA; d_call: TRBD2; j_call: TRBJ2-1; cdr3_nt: TGTGCCAGCAGTCCTAGTAGACTAGCGCACCCGCCAACTGAGCAGTTCTTC; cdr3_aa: CASSPSRLAHPPTEQFF
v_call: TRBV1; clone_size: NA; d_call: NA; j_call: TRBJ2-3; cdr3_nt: TGCACCAGCAGCCAACCCCAACCGGGACTAGCGGGGTCAACAGATACGCAGTATTTT; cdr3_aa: CTSSQPQPGLAGSTDTQYF
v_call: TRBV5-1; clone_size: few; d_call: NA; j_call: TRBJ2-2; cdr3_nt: TGCGCCAGCACCCCGATCACTAGCGGGGAGCTGTTTTTT; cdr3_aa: CASTPITSGELFF
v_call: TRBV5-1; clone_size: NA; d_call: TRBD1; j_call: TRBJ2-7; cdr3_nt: TGCGCCAGCAGCCTACTAGGGACAGCCTACGAGCAGTACTTC; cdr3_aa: CASSLLGTAYEQYF
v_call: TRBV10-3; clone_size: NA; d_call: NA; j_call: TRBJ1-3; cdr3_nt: TGTGCCATCACCGGGGGGCCTGGAAACACCATATATTTT; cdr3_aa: CAITGGPGNTIYF
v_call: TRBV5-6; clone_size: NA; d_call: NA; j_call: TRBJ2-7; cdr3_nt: TGTGCCAGCAGCCCCAACGCACTTTACTCCTACGAGCAGTACTTC; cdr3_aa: CASSPNALYSYEQYF
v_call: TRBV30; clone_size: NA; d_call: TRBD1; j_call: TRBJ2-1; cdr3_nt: TGTGCCTGGAGCGAGGGACAGCGCTCCTACAATGAGCAGTTCTTC; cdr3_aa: CAWSEGQRSYNEQFF
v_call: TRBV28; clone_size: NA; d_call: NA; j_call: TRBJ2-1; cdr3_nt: TGTGCCAGCGGAGGATTAGGGACTTCACGCGAGCAGTTCTTC; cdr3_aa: CASGGLGTSREQFF
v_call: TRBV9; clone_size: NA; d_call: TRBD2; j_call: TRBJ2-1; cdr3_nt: TGTGCCAGCAGCGTACTTCTAGCGGGAGCGGCCCATGAGCAGTTCTTC; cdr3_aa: CASSVLLAGAAHEQFF
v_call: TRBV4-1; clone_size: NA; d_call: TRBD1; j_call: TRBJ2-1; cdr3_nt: TGCGCCAGCAGCCAAGATCTTTTTGGCAGGGGGAAAGGTATCTACAATGAGCAGTTCTTC; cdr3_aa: CASSQDLFGRGKGIYNEQFF
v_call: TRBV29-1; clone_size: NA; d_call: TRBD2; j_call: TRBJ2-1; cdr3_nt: TGCAGCGTTGAAGATCTCGCGGGACTAGCGGCCTACAATGAGCAGTTCTTC; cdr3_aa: CSVEDLAGLAAYNEQFF